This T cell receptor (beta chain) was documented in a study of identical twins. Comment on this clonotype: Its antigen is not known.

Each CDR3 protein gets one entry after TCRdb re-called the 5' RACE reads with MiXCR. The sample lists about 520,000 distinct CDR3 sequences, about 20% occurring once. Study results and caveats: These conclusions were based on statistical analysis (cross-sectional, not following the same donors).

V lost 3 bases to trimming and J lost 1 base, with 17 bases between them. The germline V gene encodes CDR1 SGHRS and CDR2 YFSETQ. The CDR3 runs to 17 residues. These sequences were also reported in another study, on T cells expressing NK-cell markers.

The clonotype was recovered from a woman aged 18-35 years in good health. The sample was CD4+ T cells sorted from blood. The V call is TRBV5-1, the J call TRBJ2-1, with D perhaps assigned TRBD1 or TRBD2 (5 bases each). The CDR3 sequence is CASSSGPGTGSYNEQFF. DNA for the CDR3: TGCGCCAGCAGCTCGGGCCCAGGGACGGGGTCCTACAATGAGCAGTTCTTC.